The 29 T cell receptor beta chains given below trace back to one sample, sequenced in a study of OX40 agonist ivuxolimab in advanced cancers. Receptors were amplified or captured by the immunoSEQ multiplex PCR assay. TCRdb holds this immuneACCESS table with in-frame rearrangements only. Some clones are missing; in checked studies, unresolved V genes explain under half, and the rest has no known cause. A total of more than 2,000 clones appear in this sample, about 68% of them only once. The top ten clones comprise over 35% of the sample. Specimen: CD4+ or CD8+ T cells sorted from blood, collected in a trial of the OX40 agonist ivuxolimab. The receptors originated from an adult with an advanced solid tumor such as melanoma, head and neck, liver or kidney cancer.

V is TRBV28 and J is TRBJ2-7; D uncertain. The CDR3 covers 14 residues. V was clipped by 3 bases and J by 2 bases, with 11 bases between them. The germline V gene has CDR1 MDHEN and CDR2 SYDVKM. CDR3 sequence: CASSLIGLTYEQYF. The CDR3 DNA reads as TGTGCCAGCAGTTTGATAGGGTTGACCTACGAGCAGTACTTC.

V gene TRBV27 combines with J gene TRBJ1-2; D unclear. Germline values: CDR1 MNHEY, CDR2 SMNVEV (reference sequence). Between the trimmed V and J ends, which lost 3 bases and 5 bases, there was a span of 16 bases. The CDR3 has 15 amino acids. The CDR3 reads CASSFRSTYTYGYTF. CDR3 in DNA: TGTGCCAGCAGTTTCCGATCGACCTACACATATGGCTACACCTTC.

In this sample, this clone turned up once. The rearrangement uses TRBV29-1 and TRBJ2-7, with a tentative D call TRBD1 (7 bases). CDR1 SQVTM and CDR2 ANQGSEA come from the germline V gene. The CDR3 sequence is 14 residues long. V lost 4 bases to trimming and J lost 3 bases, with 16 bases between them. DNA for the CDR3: TGCAGCGTTGCCCCAGGGGGGACCGTCTACGAGCAGTACTTC. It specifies CSVAPGGTVYEQYF.

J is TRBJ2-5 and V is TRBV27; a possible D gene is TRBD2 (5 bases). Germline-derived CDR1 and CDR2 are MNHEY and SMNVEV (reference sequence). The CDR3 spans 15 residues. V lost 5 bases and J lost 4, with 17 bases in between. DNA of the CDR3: TGTGCCAGCAGTAAGAACCCCCCTAGCAGAGAGACCCAGTACTTC. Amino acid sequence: CASSKNPPSRETQYF.

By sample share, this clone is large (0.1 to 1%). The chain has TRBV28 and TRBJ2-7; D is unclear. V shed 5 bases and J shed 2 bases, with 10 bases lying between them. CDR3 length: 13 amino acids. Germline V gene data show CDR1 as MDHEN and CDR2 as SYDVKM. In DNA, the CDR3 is TGTGCCAGCAGTCCTTTGCCAGCCTACGAGCAGTACTTC. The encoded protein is CASSPLPAYEQYF.

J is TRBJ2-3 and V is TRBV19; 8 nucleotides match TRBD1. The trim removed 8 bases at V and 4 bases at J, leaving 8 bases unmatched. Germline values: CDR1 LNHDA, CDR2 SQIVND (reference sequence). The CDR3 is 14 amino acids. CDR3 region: CASWTRGQSDTQYF. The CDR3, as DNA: TGTGCCAGTTGGACCAGGGGGCAATCAGATACGCAGTATTTT. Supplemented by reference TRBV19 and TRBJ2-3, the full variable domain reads DGGITQSPKYLFRKEGQNVTLSCEQNLNHDAMYWYRQDPGQGLRLIYYSQIVNDFQKGDIAEGYSVSREKKESFPLTVTSAQKNPTAFYLCASWTRGQSDTQYFGPGTRLTVL.

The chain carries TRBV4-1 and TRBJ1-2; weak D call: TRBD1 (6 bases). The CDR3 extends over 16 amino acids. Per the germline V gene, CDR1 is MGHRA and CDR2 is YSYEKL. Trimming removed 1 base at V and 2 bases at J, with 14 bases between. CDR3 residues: CASSQAPFQGNYGYTF. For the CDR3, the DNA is TGCGCCAGCAGCCAAGCCCCCTTCCAGGGGAACTATGGCTACACCTTC.

The CDR3 sequence: CASSYYPGRGNEQFF. CDR3 DNA: TGTGCCAGCAGTTACTATCCCGGCAGGGGCAATGAGCAGTTCTTC. V gene TRBV6-6 combines with J gene TRBJ2-1; D perhaps matches TRBD1 (6 bases). Germline V gene sequence: CDR1 MNHNY, CDR2 SVGAGI (reference sequence). Trimming left V 1 base short and J 6 bases short, with 13 bases between. CDR3 length: 15 amino acids.

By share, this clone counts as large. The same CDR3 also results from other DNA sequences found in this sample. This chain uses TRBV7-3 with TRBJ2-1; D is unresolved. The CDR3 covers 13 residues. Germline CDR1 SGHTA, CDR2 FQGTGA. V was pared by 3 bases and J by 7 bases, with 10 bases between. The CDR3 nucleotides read TGTGCCAGCAGCTTGGAAGGATTGAATGAGCAGTTCTTC. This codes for CASSLEGLNEQFF.

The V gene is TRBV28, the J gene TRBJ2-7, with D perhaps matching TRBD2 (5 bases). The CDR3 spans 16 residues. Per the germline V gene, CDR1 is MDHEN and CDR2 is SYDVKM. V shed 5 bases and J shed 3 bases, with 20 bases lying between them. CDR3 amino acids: CASSPTAPQGGYEQYF. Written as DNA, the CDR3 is TGTGCCAGCAGTCCGACCGCCCCCCAAGGAGGCTACGAGCAGTACTTC.

This chain's CDR3 is CASSFRPGELFF. DNA for the CDR3: TGTGCCAGCAGTTTTAGGCCCGGGGAGCTGTTTTTT. J is TRBJ2-2 and V is TRBV28; no clear D gene. Trimming took off 3 bases at V and 6 bases at J, with 5 bases between the two ends. Germline V gene sequence: CDR1 MDHEN, CDR2 SYDVKM. The CDR3 length is 12 residues.

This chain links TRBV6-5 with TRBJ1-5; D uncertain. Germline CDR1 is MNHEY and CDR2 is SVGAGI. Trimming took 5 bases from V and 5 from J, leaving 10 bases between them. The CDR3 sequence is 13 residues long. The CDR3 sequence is CASSTWADQPQHF. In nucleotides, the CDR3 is TGTGCCAGCAGTACCTGGGCGGATCAGCCCCAGCATTTT.

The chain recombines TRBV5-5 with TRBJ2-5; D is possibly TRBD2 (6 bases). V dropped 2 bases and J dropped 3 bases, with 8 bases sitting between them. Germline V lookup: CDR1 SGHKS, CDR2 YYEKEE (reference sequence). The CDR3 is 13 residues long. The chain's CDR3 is CASSLRGKETQYF. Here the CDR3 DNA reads TGTGCCAGCAGCTTACGGGGGAAAGAGACCCAGTACTTC.

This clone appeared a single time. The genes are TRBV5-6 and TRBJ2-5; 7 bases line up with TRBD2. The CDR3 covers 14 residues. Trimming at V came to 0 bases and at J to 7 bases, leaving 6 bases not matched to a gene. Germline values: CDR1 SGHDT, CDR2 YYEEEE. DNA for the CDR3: TGTGCCAGCAGCTTGGGAGCCGGCGGGGGGACCCAGTACTTC. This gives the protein CASSLGAGGGTQYF.

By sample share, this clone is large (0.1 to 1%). The CDR3 DNA sequence: TGTGCCAGCAGTTACTACCCAGGGGGCAGGTCTGAAGCTTTCTTT. It yields the protein CASSYYPGGRSEAFF. The chain links TRBV6-5 to TRBJ1-1, with TRBD1 matching 8 bases. CDR1 and CDR2 (germline): MNHEY, SVGAGI. The CDR3 has 15 residues. The V segment lost 1 base and the J segment 6 bases; nucleotides outside the gene matches: 7.

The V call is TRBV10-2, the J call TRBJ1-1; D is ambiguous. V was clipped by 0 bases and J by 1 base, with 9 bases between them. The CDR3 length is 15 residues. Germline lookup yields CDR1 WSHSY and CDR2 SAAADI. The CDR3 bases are TGCGCCAGCAGTGAGTCGGCGCAGCCGAACACTGAAGCTTTCTTT. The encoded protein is CASSESAQPNTEAFF.

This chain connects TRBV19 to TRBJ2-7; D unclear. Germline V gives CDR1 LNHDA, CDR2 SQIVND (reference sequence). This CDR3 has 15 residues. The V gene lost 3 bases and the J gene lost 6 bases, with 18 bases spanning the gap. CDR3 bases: TGTGCCAGTAGTATGATTGCCGGGTCCTTCGGCGAGCAGTACTTC. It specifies CASSMIAGSFGEQYF. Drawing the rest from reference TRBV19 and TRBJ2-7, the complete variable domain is DGGITQSPKYLFRKEGQNVTLSCEQNLNHDAMYWYRQDPGQGLRLIYYSQIVNDFQKGDIAEGYSVSREKKESFPLTVTSAQKNPTAFYLCASSMIAGSFGEQYFGPGTRLTVT.

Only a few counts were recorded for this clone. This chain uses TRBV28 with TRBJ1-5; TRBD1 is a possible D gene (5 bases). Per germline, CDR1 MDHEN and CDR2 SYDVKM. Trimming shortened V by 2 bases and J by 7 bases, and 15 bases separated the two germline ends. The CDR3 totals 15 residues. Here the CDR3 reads CASSLSGGIEQPQHF. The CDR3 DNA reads TGTGCCAGCAGTTTAAGTGGGGGGATCGAACAGCCCCAGCATTTT.

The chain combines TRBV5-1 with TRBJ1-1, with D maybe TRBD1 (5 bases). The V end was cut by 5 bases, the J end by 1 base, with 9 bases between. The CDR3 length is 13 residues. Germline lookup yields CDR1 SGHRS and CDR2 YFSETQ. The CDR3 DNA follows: TGCGCCAGCAGGGGGACGGCGAACACTGAAGCTTTCTTT. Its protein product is CASRGTANTEAFF.

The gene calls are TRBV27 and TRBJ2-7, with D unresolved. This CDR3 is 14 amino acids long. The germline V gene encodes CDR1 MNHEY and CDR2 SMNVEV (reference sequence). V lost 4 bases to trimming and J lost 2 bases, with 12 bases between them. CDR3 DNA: TGTGCCAGCAGTTCGCGGACGCGGACCTACGAGCAGTACTTC. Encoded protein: CASSSRTRTYEQYF.

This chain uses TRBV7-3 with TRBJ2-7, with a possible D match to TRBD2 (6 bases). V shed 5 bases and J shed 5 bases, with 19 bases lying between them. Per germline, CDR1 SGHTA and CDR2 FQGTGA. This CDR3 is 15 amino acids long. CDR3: CASSTTGGSNNEQYF. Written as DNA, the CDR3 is TGTGCCAGCAGCACCACTGGAGGGAGTAATAACGAGCAGTACTTC.

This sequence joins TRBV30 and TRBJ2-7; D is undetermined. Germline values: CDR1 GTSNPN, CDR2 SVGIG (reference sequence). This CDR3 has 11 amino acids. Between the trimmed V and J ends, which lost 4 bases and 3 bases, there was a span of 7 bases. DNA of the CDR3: TGTGCCTGGATGCGGAACTACGAGCAGTACTTC. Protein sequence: CAWMRNYEQYF.

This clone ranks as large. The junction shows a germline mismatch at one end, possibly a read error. For the CDR3, the DNA is TGTGCTAGCAGACGAGGGACAGGGGGAAAAGAAGAAAAACTGTTTTTT. It is translated as CASRRGTGGKEEKLFF. The rearrangement links TRBV7-7 to TRBJ1-4, with 11 bases that match TRBD1. This CDR3 is 16 amino acids long. Germline V lookup: CDR1 SSHAT, CDR2 FNYEAQ (reference sequence). Full variable domain (missing parts from reference TRBV7-7 and TRBJ1-4): GAGVSQSPRYKVTKRGQDVTLRCDPISSHATLYWYQQALGQGPEFLTYFNYEAQPDKSGLPSDRFSAERPEGSISTLTIQRTEQRDSAMYRCASRRGTGGKEEKLFFGSGTQLSVL.

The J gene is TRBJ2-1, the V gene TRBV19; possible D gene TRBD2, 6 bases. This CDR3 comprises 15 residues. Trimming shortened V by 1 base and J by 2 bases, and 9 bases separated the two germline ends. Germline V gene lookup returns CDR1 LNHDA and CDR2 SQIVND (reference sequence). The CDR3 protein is CASSIAASAYNEQFF. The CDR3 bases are TGTGCCAGTAGTATAGCGGCTAGCGCCTACAATGAGCAGTTCTTC.

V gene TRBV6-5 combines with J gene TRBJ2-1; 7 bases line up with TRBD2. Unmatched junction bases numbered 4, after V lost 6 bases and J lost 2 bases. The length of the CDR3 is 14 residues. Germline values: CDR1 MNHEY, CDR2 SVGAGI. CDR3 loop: CASSVREAYNEQFF. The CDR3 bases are TGTGCCAGCAGCGTCCGGGAGGCCTACAATGAGCAGTTCTTC.

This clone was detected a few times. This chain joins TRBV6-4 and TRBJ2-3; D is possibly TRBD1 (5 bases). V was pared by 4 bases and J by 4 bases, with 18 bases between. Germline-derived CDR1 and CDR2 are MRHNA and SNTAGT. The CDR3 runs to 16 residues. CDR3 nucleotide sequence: TGTGCCAGCAGTGCCGCGGCGGCCCAAGGGGCAGATACGCAGTATTTT. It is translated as CASSAAAAQGADTQYF.

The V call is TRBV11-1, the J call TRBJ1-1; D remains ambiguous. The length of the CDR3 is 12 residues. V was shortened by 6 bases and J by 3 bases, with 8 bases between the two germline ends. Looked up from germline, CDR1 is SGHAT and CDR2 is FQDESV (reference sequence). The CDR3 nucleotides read TGTGCCAGCAGTAGACGGTACACTGAAGCTTTCTTT. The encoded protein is CASSRRYTEAFF.

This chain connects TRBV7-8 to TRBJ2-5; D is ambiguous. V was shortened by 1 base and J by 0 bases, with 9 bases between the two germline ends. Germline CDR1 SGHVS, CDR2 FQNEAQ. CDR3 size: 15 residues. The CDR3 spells CASSLGGRYQETQYF. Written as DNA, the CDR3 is TGTGCCAGCAGCTTAGGCGGCCGCTACCAAGAGACCCAGTACTTC.

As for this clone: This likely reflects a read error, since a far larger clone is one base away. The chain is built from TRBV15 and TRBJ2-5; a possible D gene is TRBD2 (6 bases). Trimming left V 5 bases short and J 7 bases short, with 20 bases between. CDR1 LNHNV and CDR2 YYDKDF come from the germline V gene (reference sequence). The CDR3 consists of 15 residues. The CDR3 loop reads CATSDRSGRWGTQYF. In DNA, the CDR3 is TGTGCCACCAGCGACCGGTCGGGGAGGTGGGGGACCCAGTACTTC.